The sequence of this T cell receptor beta chain was determined in a study of early T cells in non-severe SARS-CoV-2 infection. About the research overall: Whole-blood bulk RNA, unsorted, was sequenced, and chains were unpaired.

Germline V CDR1 and CDR2: MNHNS, SASEGT. The CDR3 length is 14 residues. Between the trimmed V and J ends, which lost 6 bases and 3 bases, there was a span of 12 bases. In the library, individual cDNA molecules carried attached unique molecular identifiers. One entry per CDR3 protein, called by TCRdb with MiXCR from the 5' RACE reads. The profile covers tens of thousands of distinct CDR3 sequences, with about 10% appearing a single time and under 9% taken by the ten largest. General study findings and limits: VDJdb matching, biased toward anti-spike CD8 responses, missed private and CD4 specificities.

This clonotype was counted ten times or more. Its cognate antigen is unknown. The V and J genes are TRBV6-1 and TRBJ1-5; possibly TRBD1 for D (6 bases). Sequenced: whole blood. The origin of this receptor is an adult who was a healthcare worker with PCR-confirmed SARS-CoV-2 infection or an uninfected control (not recorded which). The CDR3 DNA reads TGTGCCAGCAGCGGGGCAGGGGTCAATCAGCCCCAGCATTTT. This sequence encodes CASSGAGVNQPQHF.